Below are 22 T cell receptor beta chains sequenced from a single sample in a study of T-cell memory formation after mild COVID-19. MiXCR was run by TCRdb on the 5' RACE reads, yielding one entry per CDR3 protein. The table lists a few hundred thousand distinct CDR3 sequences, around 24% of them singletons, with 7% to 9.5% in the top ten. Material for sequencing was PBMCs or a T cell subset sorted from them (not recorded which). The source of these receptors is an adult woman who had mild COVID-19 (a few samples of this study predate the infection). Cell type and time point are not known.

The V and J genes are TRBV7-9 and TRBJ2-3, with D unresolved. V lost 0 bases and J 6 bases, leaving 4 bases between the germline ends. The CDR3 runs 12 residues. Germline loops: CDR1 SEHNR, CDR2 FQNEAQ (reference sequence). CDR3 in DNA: TGTGCCAGCAGCTTAGCGGACGATACGCAGTATTTT. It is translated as CASSLADDTQYF.

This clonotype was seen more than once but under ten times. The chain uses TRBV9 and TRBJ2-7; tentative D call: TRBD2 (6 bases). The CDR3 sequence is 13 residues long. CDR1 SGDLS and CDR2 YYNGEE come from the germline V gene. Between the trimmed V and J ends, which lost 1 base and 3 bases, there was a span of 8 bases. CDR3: CASSVRDCYEQYF. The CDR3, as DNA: TGTGCCAGCAGCGTAAGGGACTGCTACGAGCAGTACTTC.

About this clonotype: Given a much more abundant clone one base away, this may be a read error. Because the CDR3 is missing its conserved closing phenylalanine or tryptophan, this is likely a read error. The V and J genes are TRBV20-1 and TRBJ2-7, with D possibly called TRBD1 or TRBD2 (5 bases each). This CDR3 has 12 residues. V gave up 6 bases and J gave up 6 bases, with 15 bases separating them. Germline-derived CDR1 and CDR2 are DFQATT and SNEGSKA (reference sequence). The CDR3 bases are TGCAGTGCGGACGTGAGGGGCATCGAGCAGTACTCC. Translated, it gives CSADVRGIEQYS.

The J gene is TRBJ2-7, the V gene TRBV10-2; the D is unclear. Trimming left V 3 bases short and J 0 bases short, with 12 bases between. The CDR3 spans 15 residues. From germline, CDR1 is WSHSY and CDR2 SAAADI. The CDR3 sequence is CASSEDTAYSYEQYF. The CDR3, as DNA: TGCGCCAGCAGTGAAGACACTGCCTACTCCTACGAGCAGTACTTC.

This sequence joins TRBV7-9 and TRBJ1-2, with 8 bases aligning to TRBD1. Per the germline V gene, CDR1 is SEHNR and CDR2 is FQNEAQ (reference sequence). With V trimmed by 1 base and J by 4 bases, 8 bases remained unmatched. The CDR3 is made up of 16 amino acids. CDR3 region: CASSLGPGGRGYGYTF. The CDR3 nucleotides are TGTGCCAGCAGCTTAGGCCCAGGGGGCCGTGGCTATGGCTACACCTTC.

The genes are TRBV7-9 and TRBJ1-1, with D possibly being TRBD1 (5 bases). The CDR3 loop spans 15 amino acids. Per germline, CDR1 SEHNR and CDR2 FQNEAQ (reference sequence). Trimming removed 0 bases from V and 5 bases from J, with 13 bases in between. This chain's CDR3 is CASSLAVRVGTEAFF. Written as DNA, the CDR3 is TGTGCCAGCAGCTTAGCCGTCAGGGTGGGGACTGAAGCTTTCTTT.

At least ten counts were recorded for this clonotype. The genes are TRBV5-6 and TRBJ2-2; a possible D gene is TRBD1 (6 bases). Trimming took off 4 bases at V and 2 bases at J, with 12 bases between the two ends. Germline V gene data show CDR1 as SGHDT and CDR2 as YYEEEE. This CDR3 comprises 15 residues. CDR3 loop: CASSLTGTNTGELFF. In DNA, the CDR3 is TGTGCCAGCAGCCTGACAGGCACCAACACCGGGGAGCTGTTTTTT.

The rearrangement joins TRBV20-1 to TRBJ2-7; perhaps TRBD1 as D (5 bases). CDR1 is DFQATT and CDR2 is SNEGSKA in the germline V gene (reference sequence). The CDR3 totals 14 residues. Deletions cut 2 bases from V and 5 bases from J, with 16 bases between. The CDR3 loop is CSARLPRVPHEQYF. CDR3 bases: TGCAGTGCTAGACTACCCAGGGTACCCCACGAGCAGTACTTC.

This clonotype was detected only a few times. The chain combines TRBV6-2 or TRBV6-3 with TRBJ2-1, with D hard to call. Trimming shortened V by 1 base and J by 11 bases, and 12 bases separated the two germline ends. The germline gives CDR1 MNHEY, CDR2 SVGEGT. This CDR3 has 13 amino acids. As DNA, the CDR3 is TGTGCCAGCAGTTACTATCCGCGCCGGCAGCAGTTCTTC. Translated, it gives CASSYYPRRQQFF.

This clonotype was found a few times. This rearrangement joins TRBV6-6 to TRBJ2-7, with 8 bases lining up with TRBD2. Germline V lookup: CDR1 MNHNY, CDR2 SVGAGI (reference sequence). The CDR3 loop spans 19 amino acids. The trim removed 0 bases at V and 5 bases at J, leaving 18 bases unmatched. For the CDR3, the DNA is TGTGCCAGCAGTTACTCCCGACAAGGGTGGGGTAGCGGGATAGACGAGCAGTACTTC. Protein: CASSYSRQGWGSGIDEQYF.

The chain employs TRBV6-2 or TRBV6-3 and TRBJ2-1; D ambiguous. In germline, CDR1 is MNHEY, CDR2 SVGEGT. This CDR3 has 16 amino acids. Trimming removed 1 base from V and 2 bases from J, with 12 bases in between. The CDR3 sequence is CASSYLGKRAYNEQFF. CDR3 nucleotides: TGTGCCAGCAGTTACTTGGGAAAAAGAGCCTACAATGAGCAGTTCTTC.

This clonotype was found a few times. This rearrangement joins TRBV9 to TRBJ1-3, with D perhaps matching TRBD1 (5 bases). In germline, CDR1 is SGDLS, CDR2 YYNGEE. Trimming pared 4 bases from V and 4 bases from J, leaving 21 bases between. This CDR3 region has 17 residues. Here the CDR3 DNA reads TGTGCCAGCAGCCGGATTGTGGGGCGTTCCGCGGGAAACACCATATATTTT. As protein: CASSRIVGRSAGNTIYF.

CDR3 coding DNA: TGTGCCAGCAGTTTCTTAAGAGGGGCGGCGAACACTGAAGCTTTCTTT. Protein product: CASSFLRGAANTEAFF. The V gene is TRBV7-2, the J gene TRBJ1-1; TRBD1 might be the D (5 bases). The germline gives CDR1 SGHTA, CDR2 FQGNSA. The CDR3 runs to 16 residues. V was shortened by 6 bases and J by 1 base, with 18 bases between the two germline ends.

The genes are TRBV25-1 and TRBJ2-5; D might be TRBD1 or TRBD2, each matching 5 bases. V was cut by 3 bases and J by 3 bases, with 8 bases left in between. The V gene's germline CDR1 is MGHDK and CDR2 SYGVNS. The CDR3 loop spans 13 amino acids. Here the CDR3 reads CASSDGGKETQYF. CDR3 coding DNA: TGTGCCAGCAGTGATGGGGGTAAAGAGACCCAGTACTTC.

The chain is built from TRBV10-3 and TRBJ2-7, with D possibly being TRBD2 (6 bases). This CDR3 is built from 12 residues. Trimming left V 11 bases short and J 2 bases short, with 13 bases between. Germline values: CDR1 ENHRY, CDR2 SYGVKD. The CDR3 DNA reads TGTGCCGTCCGGGACTTCCCCTACGAGCAGTACTTC. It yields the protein CAVRDFPYEQYF.

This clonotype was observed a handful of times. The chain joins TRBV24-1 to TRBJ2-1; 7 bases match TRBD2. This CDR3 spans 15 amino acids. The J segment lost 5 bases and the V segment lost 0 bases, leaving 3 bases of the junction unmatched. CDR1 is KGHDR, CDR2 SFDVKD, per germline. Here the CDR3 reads CATSDLRLADNEQFF. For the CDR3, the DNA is TGTGCCACCAGTGATTTGCGGCTAGCGGACAATGAGCAGTTCTTC.

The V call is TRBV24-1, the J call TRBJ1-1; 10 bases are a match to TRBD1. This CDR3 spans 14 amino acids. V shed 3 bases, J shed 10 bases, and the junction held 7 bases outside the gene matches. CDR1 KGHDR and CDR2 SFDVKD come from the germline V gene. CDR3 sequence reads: CATSDLTGGAGAFF. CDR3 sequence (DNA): TGTGCCACCAGTGATCTGACAGGGGGCGCAGGAGCTTTCTTT.

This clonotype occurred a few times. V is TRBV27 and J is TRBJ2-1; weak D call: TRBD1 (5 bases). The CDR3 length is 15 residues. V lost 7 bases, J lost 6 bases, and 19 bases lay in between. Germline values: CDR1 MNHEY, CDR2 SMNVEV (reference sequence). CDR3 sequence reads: CASTGRTHWGNEQFF. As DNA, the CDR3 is TGTGCCAGCACTGGACGGACACATTGGGGCAATGAGCAGTTCTTC.

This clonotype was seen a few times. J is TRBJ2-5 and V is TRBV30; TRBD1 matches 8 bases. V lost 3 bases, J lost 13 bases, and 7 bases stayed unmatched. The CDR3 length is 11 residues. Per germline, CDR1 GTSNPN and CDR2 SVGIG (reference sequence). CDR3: CAWSPDRVVYF. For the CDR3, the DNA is TGTGCCTGGAGCCCGGACAGGGTCGTGTACTTC.

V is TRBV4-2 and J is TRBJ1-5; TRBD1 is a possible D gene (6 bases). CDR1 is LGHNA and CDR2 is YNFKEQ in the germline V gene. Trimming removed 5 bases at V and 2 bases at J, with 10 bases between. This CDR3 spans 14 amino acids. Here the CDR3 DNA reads TGTGCCAGCAGCTGGGCAGGGGGCAATCAGCCCCAGCATTTT. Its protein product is CASSWAGGNQPQHF.

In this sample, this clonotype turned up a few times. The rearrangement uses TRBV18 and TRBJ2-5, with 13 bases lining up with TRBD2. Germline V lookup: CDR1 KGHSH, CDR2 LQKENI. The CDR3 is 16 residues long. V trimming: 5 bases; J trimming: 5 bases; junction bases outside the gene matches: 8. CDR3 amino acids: CASSSGLAGLGETQYF. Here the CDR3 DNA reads TGTGCCAGCTCATCGGGACTAGCGGGACTTGGGGAGACCCAGTACTTC. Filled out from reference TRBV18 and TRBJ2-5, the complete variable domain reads NAGVMQNPRHLVRRRGQEARLRCSPMKGHSHVYWYRQLPEEGLKFMVYLQKENIIDESGMPKERFSAEFPKEGPSILRIQQVVRGDSAAYFCASSSGLAGLGETQYFGPGTRLLVL.

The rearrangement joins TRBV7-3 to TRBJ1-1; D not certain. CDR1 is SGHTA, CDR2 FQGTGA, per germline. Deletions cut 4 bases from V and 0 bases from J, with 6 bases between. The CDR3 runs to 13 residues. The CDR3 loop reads CASSSSMNTEAFF. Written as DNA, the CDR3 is TGTGCCAGCAGCTCGAGTATGAACACTGAAGCTTTCTTT.